Listed below are T cell receptor beta chains from one sample, sequenced in a study of identical twins. From the 5' RACE reads, TCRdb called clonotypes with MiXCR, one entry per CDR3 protein. In the table there are 350,000 to 400,000 distinct CDR3 sequences, 9% of which are singletons. Sequenced input: naive T cells sorted from blood. Receptors were obtained from a woman aged 45-65 years in good health. CDR3s include the opening cysteine and the closing phenylalanine or tryptophan. A D gene is named only where the DNA matches it firmly. Not all rows give a size; the values are once, few, many and, for expanded clones, a class.

j_gene | d_gene | abundance | v_gene | CDR3nt | CDR3aa
TRBJ1-1 | . | few | TRBV6-5 | TGTGCCAGCAGTTCTTCCGGGACTTGGAACACTGAAGCTTTCTTT | CASSSSGTWNTEAFF
TRBJ2-1 | . | few | TRBV20-1 | TGCAGTGCTAGTTCCGCTACGACTCCGCATGAGCAGTTCTTC | CSASSATTPHEQFF
TRBJ2-1 | TRBD2 | many | TRBV20-1 | TGCAGTGCTAGAGGCCTGACTAGCGGGAGTCTTAATGAGCAGTTCTTC | CSARGLTSGSLNEQFF
TRBJ1-1 | TRBD1 | few | TRBV30 | TGTGCCTGGAGTAAGGGACAGGGGGCTGAAGCTTTCTTT | CAWSKGQGAEAFF
TRBJ1-5 | TRBD1 | few | TRBV15 | TGTGCCACCGGGACAGTGGAACAGCCCCAGCATTTT | CATGTVEQPQHF
TRBJ2-3 | . | . | TRBV7-2 | TGTGCCAGCAGCCCCATGGTCGCAGCCACGCAGTATTTT | CASSPMVAATQYF
TRBJ2-2 | TRBD2 | few | TRBV5-1 | TGCGCCAGCAGTACGGGACTAGACCCGGGCACCGGGGAGCTGTTTTTT | CASSTGLDPGTGELFF
TRBJ2-1 | TRBD2 | few | TRBV29-1 | TGCAGCGTTGAGGGGCGGGAGAGGGGCGGTGAGCAGTTCTTC | CSVEGRERGGEQFF
TRBJ2-7 | . | few | TRBV29-1 | TGCAGCGTTGCCAGGGACCAAGGGCCTTACGAGCAGTACTTC | CSVARDQGPYEQYF
TRBJ2-5 | . | . | TRBV3-1 | TGTGCCAGCACTAGGGGTGAAGAGACCCAGTACTTC | CASTRGEETQYF
TRBJ1-5 | . | many | TRBV27 | TGTGCCAGCAGTAGAGGGGCGGGCAATCAGCCCCAGCATTTT | CASSRGAGNQPQHF
TRBJ2-7 | TRBD2 | many | TRBV5-1 | TGCGCCAGCAGCTGGGGACTAGCGGGAGGGGACGAGCAGTACTTC | CASSWGLAGGDEQYF
TRBJ2-3 | TRBD1 | . | TRBV20-1 | TGCAGTGCGCCGAAGGACAGGGTGGGCACAGATACGCAGTATTTT | CSAPKDRVGTDTQYF
TRBJ2-3 | . | . | TRBV20-1 | TGCAGTGCTAGAGTGGGCGTCGGGGATACGCAGTATTTT | CSARVGVGDTQYF
TRBJ2-1 | . | few | TRBV27 | TGTGCCAGCAGTTCAGCCCCCCGGGGGCGCTGGAGTGAGCAGTTCTTC | CASSSAPRGRWSEQFF
TRBJ2-7 | . | many | TRBV28 | TGTGCCAGCAGTTACCCGGGGCCTCAGTACTTC | CASSYPGPQYF
TRBJ1-1 | . | many | TRBV28 | TGTGCCAGCAGAGACCAGAACACTGAAGCTTTCTTT | CASRDQNTEAFF
TRBJ1-1 | . | . | TRBV2 | TGTGCCAGCAGGGATCGGGGGGTAGCTTTCTTT | CASRDRGVAFF
TRBJ2-2 | . | . | TRBV7-9 | TGTGCCAGCAGTCCCCAGAGGGGACTCAGCACCGGGGAGCTGTTTTTT | CASSPQRGLSTGELFF
TRBJ1-1 | TRBD1 | few | TRBV12-3/TRBV12-4 | TGTGCCAGCAGTTTAGAGGGACAGGGGTACACTGAAGCTTTCTTT | CASSLEGQGYTEAFF
TRBJ2-1 | TRBD2 | many | TRBV12-3/TRBV12-4 | TGTGCCAGCATTCGGGGAGCGGGAGTGATCAATGAGCAGTTCTTC | CASIRGAGVINEQFF
TRBJ2-2 | TRBD2 | few | TRBV5-1 | TGCGCCAGCAAATCAGTTAGCGGGATAAACACCGGGGAGCTGTTTTTT | CASKSVSGINTGELFF
TRBJ2-2 | . | . | TRBV25-1 | TGTGCCAGCACCCAGGGTGGGCGGGGCGGGGAGCTGTTTTTT | CASTQGGRGGELFF
TRBJ2-1 | TRBD1 | . | TRBV27 | TGTGCCAGCAGTATGACAGGGGCTGGTTTGGGTCATGAGCAGTTCTTC | CASSMTGAGLGHEQFF
TRBJ1-2 | . | few | TRBV29-1 | TGCAGCGCCATCGGGGGTTATGGCTACACCTTC | CSAIGGYGYTF
TRBJ1-2 | TRBD1 | few | TRBV12-3/TRBV12-4 | TGTGCCAGCAGTTTAGGTGCCGGGACAGCCTATGGCTACACCTTC | CASSLGAGTAYGYTF
TRBJ2-1 | . | many | TRBV3-1 | TGTGCCAGCAGCCTGCCCACGGACAAGCGGGAGCAGTTCTTC | CASSLPTDKREQFF
TRBJ2-1 | . | many | TRBV5-1 | TGTGCCAGCAGCTTAGAGGGTGATGAGCAGTTCTTC | CASSLEGDEQFF
TRBJ2-3 | . | few | TRBV5-1 | TGCGCCAGCAGCCGTGAAGGGGAGGAGCAGTATTTT | CASSREGEEQYF